This T cell receptor (beta chain) stems from a study of blood T cell repertoires in COVID-19. About the study: Italy, Spain and the United States were the sources of the convalescent and acute COVID-19 samples. PBMCs, B-cell-depleted T cells, or T cells provided the cDNA or gDNA that made up the material.

This clone was detected a few times. The CDR3 covers 14 residues. V trimming: 3 bases; J trimming: 6 bases; junction bases outside the gene matches: 4. Germline V gene sequence: CDR1 MNHEY, CDR2 SMNVEV (reference sequence). In the original analysis: Using reference gene primer amplification, nucleated cell counts were estimated. Profiled with immunoSEQ multiplex PCR; TCRdb holds only in-frame clones, not every one. The V and J calls and clone size were taken over from that table, and D and trimming were inferred from the DNA. The data show 100,000 to 140,000 clones, almost 85% seen once. Material: peripheral blood. This chain joins TRBV27 and TRBJ2-1; 8 bases fit TRBD2. This receptor was obtained from a human donor in a cohort sampled during active COVID-19. Written as DNA, the CDR3 is TGTGCCAGCAGTTTCGGACTAGCAGGCAATGAGCAGTTCTTC. This translates into CASSFGLAGNEQFF.